This TCR beta chain was sequenced in a study of blood T cells in healthy people across ages. Study overall: About one barcoded beta molecule was captured per two T cells (by template switching).

Then a second PCR, running roughly 7 to 11 cycles, was carried out with a sample-barcoded 5' primer and a J-beta primer mix. TCRdb fed the 5' RACE reads into MiXCR, producing one record per CDR3 protein. Seen here are about 1.6 million distinct CDR3 sequences, 30% to 35% observed once, and the top ten hold about 10%. A remark on this clonotype: Its antigen is as yet unknown.

Study observations and caveats: Unsorted PBMC input precluded a conclusive naive versus antigen-experienced comparison.

Isolation yielded PBMCs, at least 7 million per sample, in every case. Sequencing was carried out using blood. The sequence was collected from a woman in her 30s in good health.

CDR3 residues: CASSLQPAASRRDTQYF. CDR3 bases: TGTGCCAGCAGCCTTCAACCGGCGGCTAGCAGGAGAGATACGCAGTATTTT. The chain joins TRBV3-1 to TRBJ2-3; possibly TRBD2 for D (5 bases). This CDR3 is 17 amino acids long. V shed 4 bases and J shed 5 bases, with 22 bases lying between them. CDR1 and CDR2 (germline): LGHDT, YNNKEL (reference sequence).